The 27 T cell receptor beta chains below were found in one sample sequenced in a study of response to subunit inactivated influenza vaccine. Each CDR3 protein is one row after TCRdb ran MiXCR on the RT-PCR reads. The sample comprises 500,000 or so distinct CDR3 sequences, approximately 16% of which are singletons, and roughly 3% rests with the top ten. The specimen comprised CD4+ T cells sorted from PBMCs, sampled roughly 24 months after vaccination. The receptors were sampled from a man between 50 and 69 years old who received an inactivated influenza vaccine.

There are a few counts of this clonotype. The J gene is TRBJ2-5, the V gene TRBV12-3 or TRBV12-4; 7 bases are shared with TRBD1. The CDR3 length is 14 residues. J lost 5 bases, V lost 8 bases, and 11 bases had no gene match. CDR3 residues: CASAPPTGRETQYF. CDR3 nucleotides: TGTGCCAGCGCGCCCCCGACAGGGCGGGAGACCCAGTACTTC.

The chain combines TRBV5-5 with TRBJ2-2; 10 nucleotides align to TRBD1. CDR3 length: 15 amino acids. Germline V lookup: CDR1 SGHKS, CDR2 YYEKEE (reference sequence). Unmatched junction bases numbered 6, after V lost 3 bases and J lost 7 bases. CDR3 protein: CASSSGQGVFGELFF. CDR3 coding DNA: TGTGCCAGCAGCTCCGGACAGGGGGTCTTCGGGGAGCTGTTTTTT.

This chain links TRBV5-1 with TRBJ1-2; 8 nucleotides line up with TRBD1. The CDR3 sequence is 14 residues long. The germline V gene encodes CDR1 SGHRS and CDR2 YFSETQ. Trimming cost V 4 bases and J 4 bases; bases outside gene matches: 6. CDR3 sequence: CASSRGQGGYGYTF. The CDR3 DNA sequence: TGCGCCAGCAGCCGCGGACAGGGAGGCTATGGCTACACCTTC.

In this sample, this clonotype turned up a few times. This rearrangement joins TRBV20-1 to TRBJ2-5, with D perhaps matching TRBD2 (6 bases). CDR1 and CDR2 from the germline V gene are DFQATT and SNEGSKA (reference sequence). The CDR3 runs 11 residues. CDR3 DNA sequence: TGCAGCGTAGCGGTTCGAGAGACCCAGTACTTC. Protein sequence: CSVAVRETQYF.

This clonotype was seen more than once but under ten times. The genes are TRBV10-2 and TRBJ2-3; D remains ambiguous. Germline V gene lookup returns CDR1 WSHSY and CDR2 SAAADI. The CDR3 covers 10 residues. CDR3 protein: CATWGITQYF. In DNA, the CDR3 is TGCGCTACGTGGGGTATCACGCAGTATTTT.

The chain couples TRBV5-1 to TRBJ1-4, with 7 bases aligning to TRBD1. J gave up 4 bases and V 7 bases, and 7 bases lay outside the gene matches. Germline V gene data show CDR1 as SGHRS and CDR2 as YFSETQ. The CDR3 has 14 amino acids. CDR3 sequence reads: CASQRDSGNEKLFF. DNA for the CDR3: TGCGCCAGCCAGCGGGACAGTGGTAATGAAAAACTGTTTTTT.

The chain recombines TRBV7-2 with TRBJ2-3; D possibly uses TRBD1 or TRBD2 (5 bases each). V was shortened by 0 bases and J by 4 bases, with 14 bases between the two germline ends. Germline loops: CDR1 SGHTA, CDR2 FQGNSA. The CDR3 spans 16 residues. The CDR3 region has the DNA TGTGCCAGCAGCTTAGCTGGGACGAGGGGCGCAGATACGCAGTATTTT. This gives the protein CASSLAGTRGADTQYF. The full variable domain, with the rest looked up from reference TRBV7-2 and TRBJ2-3, is GAGVSQSPSNKVTEKGKDVELRCDPISGHTALYWYRQSLGQGLEFLIYFQGNSAPDKSGLPSDRFSAERTGGSVSTLTIQRTQQEDSAVYLCASSLAGTRGADTQYFGPGTRLTVL.

This clonotype appeared a few times. The chain recombines TRBV20-1 with TRBJ2-7; 7 bases align to TRBD1. With V trimmed by 0 bases and J by 0 bases, 8 bases remained unmatched. Germline-derived CDR1 and CDR2 are DFQATT and SNEGSKA (reference sequence). The length of the CDR3 is 16 residues. The CDR3 DNA reads as TGCAGTGCTAGAGATCTCGGGACAGCGGTCTCCTACGAGCAGTACTTC. Amino acid sequence: CSARDLGTAVSYEQYF.

This clonotype showed up just a few times. This sequence joins TRBV20-1 and TRBJ2-5; 11 bases are shared with TRBD1. The junction had 9 bases not matched to a gene; V was cut back by 1 base and J by 5 bases. The V gene's germline CDR1 is DFQATT and CDR2 SNEGSKA (reference sequence). The CDR3 totals 16 residues. The CDR3 reads CSARGTGGARSETQYF. The CDR3 nucleotides read TGCAGTGCTAGAGGGACAGGGGGCGCTAGAAGTGAGACCCAGTACTTC.

This clonotype was counted a few times. This sequence joins TRBV7-2 and TRBJ2-1; possible D gene TRBD2, 5 bases. Germline V gene sequence: CDR1 SGHTA, CDR2 FQGNSA. CDR3 length: 13 residues. With 2 bases removed from V and 9 bases from J, the gap between germline ends came to 11 bases. CDR3 sequence reads: CASSLLLRGEQFF. Here the CDR3 DNA reads TGTGCCAGCAGCTTATTACTACGGGGTGAGCAGTTCTTC.

This clonotype has just a few counts. The chain employs TRBV4-1 and TRBJ2-7, with a possible D match to TRBD2 (5 bases). The CDR3 has 13 residues. Trimming stripped 1 base from V and 6 bases from J, with 10 bases between. Germline V gene lookup returns CDR1 MGHRA and CDR2 YSYEKL. The CDR3 nucleotides read TGCGCCAGCAGCCAAGGCCCACTAGGCGAGCAGTACTTC. This sequence encodes CASSQGPLGEQYF.

The chain has TRBV2 and TRBJ2-3; 7 bases map to TRBD2. The CDR3 runs to 15 residues. The trim removed 6 bases at V and 3 bases at J, leaving 9 bases unmatched. CDR1 and CDR2 (germline): SNHLY, FYNNEI. The CDR3 DNA follows: TGTGCCAGCAGCGGGACTACTTTGGGGACAGATACGCAGTATTTT. Translating gives CASSGTTLGTDTQYF.

The chain employs TRBV4-3 and TRBJ2-2; D not resolved. V was cut by 0 bases and J by 8 bases, with 10 bases left in between. The V gene's germline CDR1 is LGHNA and CDR2 YSLEER. The CDR3 runs 14 residues. In DNA form, the CDR3 reads TGCGCCAGCAGCCAAGAGATCCGGGTAGGGGAGCTGTTTTTT. Protein: CASSQEIRVGELFF.

This clonotype was recorded at least ten times. The chain carries TRBV21-1 and TRBJ2-7. TRBV21-1 is a pseudogene. The CDR3 is 14 amino acids. The CDR3 DNA follows: TGTGCCAGCAGCAATCGGTCCAGGCGCTACGAGCAGTACTTC. Its translation: CASSNRSRRYEQYF.

This clonotype was seen more than once but under ten times. The gene calls are TRBV5-5 and TRBJ2-7, with 7 nucleotides matching TRBD1. V lost 4 bases and J lost 0; bases outside the gene matches: 7. The V gene's germline CDR1 is SGHKS and CDR2 YYEKEE (reference sequence). The CDR3 consists of 15 residues. CDR3 bases: TGTGCCAGCAGCCTGGGACAGACTAACTCCTACGAGCAGTACTTC. Translation: CASSLGQTNSYEQYF.

The rearrangement joins TRBV6-2 or TRBV6-3 to TRBJ2-7; D is tentatively TRBD1 or TRBD2 (5 bases each). The CDR3 has 13 amino acids. The germline gives CDR1 MNHEY, CDR2 SVGEGT. V was shortened by 4 bases and J by 3 bases, with 10 bases between the two germline ends. CDR3 coding DNA: TGTGCCAGCAGTTTGCCGGGGCGCTACGAGCAGTACTTC. Its translation: CASSLPGRYEQYF.

This clonotype came up a few times. The chain carries TRBV7-2 and TRBJ2-7; a weak D match, TRBD2 (5 bases). Germline V CDR1 and CDR2: SGHTA, FQGNSA. The CDR3 is 13 residues long. Trimming cost V 4 bases and J 5 bases, with 12 bases left between them. As DNA, the CDR3 is TGTGCCAGCAGCTCCGGGGTTAGGCACGAGCAGTACTTC. Translation: CASSSGVRHEQYF.

This chain joins TRBV30 and TRBJ2-3; D uncertain. V lost 3 bases and J 6 bases, leaving 10 bases between the germline ends. Germline values: CDR1 GTSNPN, CDR2 SVGIG (reference sequence). The CDR3 runs to 12 residues. The CDR3 sequence: CAWSANPDTQYF. CDR3 sequence (DNA): TGTGCCTGGAGCGCGAATCCGGATACGCAGTATTTT.

This clonotype has only a few counts. This rearrangement joins TRBV9 to TRBJ2-6; 9 bases match TRBD1. The CDR3 covers 17 residues. The V gene's germline CDR1 is SGDLS and CDR2 YYNGEE. V gave up 3 bases and J gave up 3 bases; unmatched junction bases: 7. CDR3 nucleotides: TGTGCCAGCAGCGCGGGGACAGGGAGGGTTGGGGCCAACGTCCTGACTTTC. This gives the protein CASSAGTGRVGANVLTF.

The chain uses TRBV25-1 and TRBJ1-4; D not resolved. V gave up 3 bases and J gave up 8 bases, with 7 bases separating them. Germline CDR1 MGHDK, CDR2 SYGVNS. There are 12 residues in the CDR3. As DNA, the CDR3 is TGTGCCAGCAGTGATCTCCGCGAAAAACTGTTTTTT. Encoded protein: CASSDLREKLFF. The variable domain in full, with the rest retrieved from reference TRBV25-1 and TRBJ1-4, is EADIYQTPRYLVIGTGKKITLECSQTMGHDKMYWYQQDPGMELHLIHYSYGVNSTEKGDLSSESTVSRIRTEHFPLTLESARPSHTSQYLCASSDLREKLFFGSGTQLSVL.

This clonotype was observed a handful of times. The chain is built from TRBV7-9 and TRBJ1-1, with a weak D call TRBD1 (5 bases). With 0 bases removed from V and 7 bases from J, the gap between germline ends came to 9 bases. This CDR3 contains 13 residues. CDR1 and CDR2 (germline): SEHNR, FQNEAQ (reference sequence). This CDR3 reads CASSLAIGDEAFF. The CDR3 DNA is TGTGCCAGCAGCTTAGCGATAGGGGATGAAGCTTTCTTT.

The genes are TRBV10-3 and TRBJ2-3; D is possibly TRBD1 (6 bases). This CDR3 contains 14 residues. The germline gives CDR1 ENHRY, CDR2 SYGVKD. Trimming stripped 7 bases from V and 0 bases from J, with 11 bases between. The CDR3 here is CAIMDRISTDTQYF. CDR3 DNA sequence: TGTGCCATCATGGACAGAATTAGCACAGATACGCAGTATTTT.

V usage is TRBV4-1 and J usage is TRBJ2-1; D not resolved. This CDR3 has 20 amino acids. The V end lost 5 bases, the J end lost 0 bases, and 26 bases lay between the germline ends. The germline V gene has CDR1 MGHRA and CDR2 YSYEKL. In DNA form, the CDR3 reads TGCGCCAGCAGCATCCGGCTTTGGTCCCAAGGAAGAGACTCCTACAATGAGCAGTTCTTC. This sequence encodes CASSIRLWSQGRDSYNEQFF.

This clonotype was seen only a few times. The genes are TRBV9 and TRBJ1-4, with D possibly being TRBD1 (6 bases). The germline V and J ends were trimmed by 2 bases and 8 bases, with 13 bases remaining between them. The CDR3 loop spans 14 amino acids. Germline loops: CDR1 SGDLS, CDR2 YYNGEE. CDR3 region: CASSVSGHPEKLFF. CDR3 sequence (DNA): TGTGCCAGCAGCGTTTCGGGACACCCAGAAAAACTGTTTTTT.

This clonotype was seen at least ten times. DNA for the CDR3: TGTGCCAGCAGCTTGGGGGGAGTGAACATTCAGTACTTC. This codes for CASSLGGVNIQYF. The chain joins TRBV7-2 to TRBJ2-4; TRBD2 might be the D (6 bases). Trimming removed 3 bases at V and 7 bases at J, with 10 bases between. The CDR3 length is 13 residues. Germline V gene lookup returns CDR1 SGHTA and CDR2 FQGNSA.

The chain links TRBV7-3 to TRBJ2-3; D possibly uses TRBD1 or TRBD2 (5 bases each). Trimming stripped 1 base from V and 6 bases from J, with 17 bases between. The CDR3 extends over 16 amino acids. Looked up from germline, CDR1 is SGHTA and CDR2 is FQGTGA. CDR3 in DNA: TGTGCCAGCAGCTTAATTCCACGGGGCAGGAGGGATACGCAGTATTTT. It translates to CASSLIPRGRRDTQYF.

The rearrangement uses TRBV27 and TRBJ2-1; possible D gene TRBD1, 5 bases. The germline gives CDR1 MNHEY, CDR2 SMNVEV (reference sequence). The CDR3 spans 16 residues. Trimming stripped 3 bases from V and 4 bases from J, with 16 bases between. Here the CDR3 DNA reads TGTGCCAGCAGTTTTATCTGGGGCTTAGGGTACAATGAGCAGTTCTTC. It codes for CASSFIWGLGYNEQFF.